Shown below are 10 T cell receptor beta chains from a single sample sequenced in a study of blood T cell repertoires in COVID-19. Only in-frame clones appear in the TCRdb table, and some are missing; sequencing was by immunoSEQ multiplex PCR. The table shows approximately 250,000 clones, with roughly 88% occurring only once. Specimen: PBMCs or T cells enriched from blood (not recorded which). The receptors here all came from a woman aged 40 to 49 with acute COVID-19.

V usage is TRBV7-2 and J usage is TRBJ2-1, with a weak D call TRBD2 (6 bases). V lost 1 base and J 0 bases, leaving 10 bases between the germline ends. CDR1 and CDR2 (germline): SGHTA, FQGNSA. The CDR3 is made up of 16 amino acids. The CDR3 nucleotides are TGTGCCAGCAGCTTAGTAGGCGGGACCTCCTACAATGAGCAGTTCTTC. As protein: CASSLVGGTSYNEQFF.

The J gene is TRBJ2-1, the V gene TRBV5-8, with D tentatively TRBD2 (6 bases). Germline CDR1 and CDR2: SGHTS and YDEGEE. Trimming stripped 9 bases from V and 0 bases from J, with 16 bases between. The CDR3 contains 15 residues. The DNA of the CDR3 is TGTGCCACCTCGCTTGCGGGGTACTCCTACAATGAGCAGTTCTTC. It encodes CATSLAGYSYNEQFF.

CDR3 DNA: TGTGCCAGCAGCGCCCTTGGCCTAGCTGGCACCGGGGAGCTGTTTTTT. Its protein is CASSALGLAGTGELFF. This chain uses TRBV7-2 with TRBJ2-2; the D gene is possibly TRBD2 (5 bases). The CDR3 is made up of 16 amino acids. V was shortened by 5 bases and J by 4 bases, with 17 bases between the two germline ends. Germline CDR1 and CDR2: SGHTA and FQGNSA.

The chain employs TRBV28 and TRBJ2-7, with TRBD1 identical over 7 bases. Germline values: CDR1 MDHEN, CDR2 SYDVKM. With V trimmed by 3 bases and J by 1 base, 9 bases remained unmatched. This CDR3 is 16 amino acids long. The CDR3: CASSFDRDVQSYEQYF. The CDR3 DNA sequence: TGTGCCAGCAGTTTCGACAGGGACGTGCAATCCTACGAGCAGTACTTC.

V usage is TRBV2 and J usage is TRBJ1-4, with TRBD1 matching 8 bases. The V gene end was trimmed by 4 bases and the J gene end by 1 base; junction bases not matched to a gene: 8. Per germline, CDR1 SNHLY and CDR2 FYNNEI. The CDR3 runs 17 residues. The CDR3 reads CASSGGRGRVTNEKLFF. The DNA of the CDR3 is TGTGCCAGCAGTGGGGGCAGGGGGCGTGTAACTAATGAAAAACTGTTTTTT.

This clone was observed a single time. The chain joins TRBV23-1 to TRBJ1-2; a weak D match, TRBD1 (6 bases). TRBV23-1 is placed among ORFs of uncertain function. The CDR3 is 14 amino acids. The ends were cut back, 0 bases at V and 3 bases at J, with 8 bases in the middle. The CDR3 protein is CASSQSTGYYGYTF. In DNA form, the CDR3 reads TGCGCCAGCAGTCAATCGACAGGCTACTATGGCTACACCTTC.

Here the CDR3 DNA reads TGTGCCACCGGACAGGGATACACCGGGGAGCTGTTTTTT. Translating gives CATGQGYTGELFF. This rearrangement joins TRBV15 to TRBJ2-2; 8 bases line up with TRBD1. Trimming cost V 8 bases and J 3 bases; bases outside gene matches: 2. Germline lookup yields CDR1 LNHNV and CDR2 YYDKDF (reference sequence). CDR3 length equals 13 residues.

V gene TRBV6-2 or TRBV6-3 combines with J gene TRBJ1-5; D is perhaps TRBD1 (5 bases). The germline gives CDR1 MNHEY, CDR2 SVGEGT. The V gene lost 0 bases and the J gene lost 7 bases, with 16 bases spanning the gap. This CDR3 region has 16 residues. The CDR3 protein is CASSYSAAGLMQPQHF. The CDR3 coding sequence is TGTGCCAGCAGTTACTCTGCGGCAGGGCTTATGCAGCCCCAGCATTTT.

The rearrangement joins TRBV2 to TRBJ1-6; TRBD1 matches at 8 bases. The CDR3 is 14 amino acids. V lost 6 bases and J lost 6; bases outside the gene matches: 4. Germline assignment: CDR1 SNHLY and CDR2 FYNNEI. CDR3 sequence: CASSQDRVNSPLHF. The CDR3 coding sequence is TGTGCCAGCAGCCAGGACAGGGTTAATTCACCCCTCCACTTT.

This clone was seen once. V gene TRBV7-2 combines with J gene TRBJ1-3, with TRBD1 as a possible D gene (5 bases). In germline, CDR1 is SGHTA, CDR2 FQGNSA. V was trimmed by 2 bases and J by 2 bases, leaving 10 bases between them. This CDR3 region has 15 residues. Here the CDR3 reads CASSLKTAAGNTIYF. CDR3 coding DNA: TGTGCCAGCAGCTTAAAGACAGCAGCTGGAAACACCATATATTTT. Full variable domain (outside the CDR3, taken from reference TRBV7-2 and TRBJ1-3): GAGVSQSPSNKVTEKGKDVELRCDPISGHTALYWYRQSLGQGLEFLIYFQGNSAPDKSGLPSDRFSAERTGGSVSTLTIQRTQQEDSAVYLCASSLKTAAGNTIYFGEGSWLTVV.